These T cell receptor beta chains were read from a single sample in a study of cytomegalovirus exposure and HLA in healthy donors. Assay: immunoSEQ multiplex PCR; the TCRdb copy retains only in-frame clones and omits some. The sample records about 120,000 clones, over 65% being singletons. Sequencing was carried out using PBMCs. These TCRs come from a female donor in good health and CMV-seronegative. Both conserved end residues are part of each CDR3.

j_call v_call cdr3_aa
TRBJ2-3 TRBV6-1 CASSRGTDTQYF
TRBJ2-7 TRBV7-8 CASSQQGEQYF
TRBJ1-2 TRBV4-1 CASSQLAKTDRVYGYTF
TRBJ2-3 TRBV6-1 CASSEGSGGGASDTQYF
TRBJ2-3 TRBV7-2 CASGGAGDTQYF
TRBJ1-5 TRBV7-9 CASTMDSVQPQHF
. TRBV4-1 CASSQDPHSRSSEQYF
TRBJ2-3 TRBV7-8 CASSFGLAGGTDTQYF
TRBJ2-2 TRBV2 CASSGSLGSGELFF
TRBJ2-7 TRBV6-1 CASSGLQGYEQYF
TRBJ1-2 TRBV6-6 CASSPPGSGGYGYTF
TRBJ1-5 TRBV7-2 CASSANNQASNQPQHF
TRBJ2-1 TRBV2 CASSEGGTVYNEQFF
TRBJ1-1 TRBV6-5 CASSYKGQLMNTEAFF
TRBJ2-7 TRBV11-2 CASSLGGGYEQYF
TRBJ2-3 TRBV6-1 CASSEGRGGDTQYF
TRBJ1-1 TRBV11-2 CASSLGGTSGGEAFF
TRBJ2-2 TRBV7-6 CASSLALAGHPNTGELFF
TRBJ2-1 TRBV7-6 CASSPLAGGRPYNEQFF
TRBJ1-6 TRBV27 CALIPTGRNSPLHF
TRBJ1-4 TRBV7-8 CASSWTGTLATNEKLFF
TRBJ2-3 TRBV6-1 CASRRRGQGEDTQYF
TRBJ1-4 TRBV5-4 CASSPDRGSEKLFF
TRBJ1-4 TRBV2 CASSPLREKVEKLFF
TRBJ1-1 TRBV10-2 CASSPGQGFTEAFF
TRBJ2-3 TRBV10-2 CASSEFRSATDTQYF
TRBJ2-3 TRBV4-2 CASSLEIAGVTDTQYF
TRBJ2-5 TRBV9 CASSVSGGQETQYF
TRBJ2-5 TRBV5-1 CASSSLQETQYF
TRBJ2-1 TRBV7-9 CASSLGLRSGNNEQFF
TRBJ2-1 TRBV4-3 CASSRGPGQLPHEQFF
TRBJ1-2 TRBV7-8 CASSLTGTGGHGYTF
TRBJ2-3 TRBV13 CASSLEFWGQGGTDTQYF
TRBJ1-3 TRBV2 CASRHDRPGSGNTIYF
TRBJ2-2 TRBV11-2 CASSLVGGTNTGELFF
TRBJ1-2 TRBV6-5 CASSSRQGANYGYTF
TRBJ1-2 TRBV5-1 CASSPTGRVLDGYTF
TRBJ1-2 TRBV5-1 CASSSDRVGGYTF
TRBJ1-2 TRBV7-2 CASSQYLSRNGGGYTF
TRBJ2-2 TRBV4-3 CASSQDHRVTGELFF
TRBJ2-2 TRBV6-1 CASCRGVNTGELFF
TRBJ1-5 TRBV6-6 CASSYWGAGGNQPQHF
TRBJ2-3 TRBV5-6 CASRRPSTDTQYF
TRBJ2-1 TRBV25-1 CAARGAGGTYNEQFF
TRBJ2-2 TRBV7-9 CASSLVTGAGELFF
TRBJ1-1 TRBV6-5 CASSNGGNTEAFF
TRBJ1-5 TRBV27 CASSSGEGTQPQHF
TRBJ1-1 TRBV5-4 CASKSGVSAVNTEAFF
TRBJ2-6 TRBV4-2 CASSQEAGTGANVLTF
TRBJ2-7 TRBV6-5 CASRPSGQGGSEQYF
TRBJ2-1 TRBV21-1 CASSKGRASGGLFYNEQFF
TRBJ1-1 TRBV6-5 CASSYSREVNTEAFF
TRBJ1-5 TRBV6-1 CASRQVNNQPQHF
TRBJ2-1 TRBV9 CASSGPAGNEQFF